The rows below give T cell receptor beta chains drawn from one sample of a study of blood T cells in healthy people across ages. TCRdb processed the 5' RACE reads anew with MiXCR; each CDR3 protein has one entry. The sample contains 980,000 or so distinct CDR3 sequences, around 48% of which appear only once. Source material: blood. The receptors come from a man between 25 and 39 years old in good health. Each CDR3 is given with its conserved first and last residue. The order of the fields is D gene, CDR3 length, J gene, V gene, clone size, CDR3 protein, CDR3 DNA. A D gene is named only where the DNA matches it firmly. Only part of the rows carry a size: once, few, many, or a class if the clone is expanded.

D gene: TRBD2; CDR3 length: 15; J gene: TRBJ2-5; V gene: TRBV29-1; clone size: .; CDR3 protein: CSVEAGGSGEETQYF; CDR3 DNA: TGCAGCGTCGAGGCCGGAGGAAGCGGGGAAGAGACCCAGTACTTC
D gene: .; CDR3 length: 14; J gene: TRBJ1-5; V gene: TRBV3-1; clone size: .; CDR3 protein: CASSQAGTHQPQHF; CDR3 DNA: TGTGCCAGCAGCCAAGCCGGGACCCATCAGCCCCAGCATTTT
D gene: TRBD2; CDR3 length: 13; J gene: TRBJ2-7; V gene: TRBV20-1; clone size: once; CDR3 protein: CSARGLGLPEQYF; CDR3 DNA: TGCAGTGCTAGAGGACTGGGACTACCAGAGCAGTACTTC
D gene: TRBD1; CDR3 length: 15; J gene: TRBJ2-1; V gene: TRBV24-1; clone size: few; CDR3 protein: CATSDPGTGDNEQFF; CDR3 DNA: TGTGCCACCAGTGACCCCGGGACAGGGGACAATGAGCAGTTCTTC
D gene: .; CDR3 length: 15; J gene: TRBJ1-2; V gene: TRBV29-1; clone size: many; CDR3 protein: CSVDVGVRGFDGYTF; CDR3 DNA: TGCAGCGTTGACGTAGGGGTCCGGGGATTTGATGGCTACACCTTC
D gene: .; CDR3 length: 16; J gene: TRBJ1-2; V gene: TRBV27; clone size: few; CDR3 protein: CASSLRGIEGRYGYTF; CDR3 DNA: TGTGCCAGCAGTTTACGTGGTATCGAGGGACGGTATGGCTACACCTTC
D gene: .; CDR3 length: 12; J gene: TRBJ1-1; V gene: TRBV7-9; clone size: once; CDR3 protein: CASSLNSGEAFF; CDR3 DNA: TGTGCCAGCAGCTTAAATTCCGGTGAAGCTTTCTTT
D gene: .; CDR3 length: 12; J gene: TRBJ2-5; V gene: TRBV18; clone size: .; CDR3 protein: CASSPFEETQYF; CDR3 DNA: TGTGCCAGCTCACCATTCGAAGAGACCCAGTACTTC
D gene: TRBD1; CDR3 length: 19; J gene: TRBJ2-7; V gene: TRBV7-9; clone size: .; CDR3 protein: CASSSTPGTATYFTYEQYF; CDR3 DNA: TGTGCCAGCAGTTCCACCCCCGGGACAGCAACTTACTTTACCTACGAGCAGTACTTC
D gene: .; CDR3 length: 16; J gene: TRBJ2-3; V gene: TRBV20-1; clone size: .; CDR3 protein: CSAESWRRTSTDTQYF; CDR3 DNA: TGCAGTGCTGAGTCATGGCGGCGCACTAGCACAGATACGCAGTATTTT
D gene: TRBD2; CDR3 length: 15; J gene: TRBJ2-5; V gene: TRBV6-2/TRBV6-3; clone size: .; CDR3 protein: CASKITSGSANEQYF; CDR3 DNA: TGTGCCAGCAAGATCACTAGCGGGAGTGCCAATGAGCAGTACTTC
D gene: .; CDR3 length: 17; J gene: TRBJ2-7; V gene: TRBV7-2; clone size: .; CDR3 protein: CASSSQGGGARAYEQYF; CDR3 DNA: TGTGCCAGCAGCTCCCAGGGAGGGGGGGCCAGGGCCTACGAGCAGTACTTC
D gene: TRBD1; CDR3 length: 14; J gene: TRBJ2-2; V gene: TRBV6-4; clone size: .; CDR3 protein: CASRGQGDTGELFF; CDR3 DNA: TGTGCCAGCAGGGGACAGGGTGACACCGGGGAGCTGTTTTTT
D gene: TRBD1; CDR3 length: 15; J gene: TRBJ1-2; V gene: TRBV20-1; clone size: .; CDR3 protein: CSASGTELNFYGYTF; CDR3 DNA: TGCAGTGCTAGCGGGACAGAACTAAATTTCTATGGCTACACCTTC
D gene: .; CDR3 length: 14; J gene: TRBJ2-5; V gene: TRBV7-8; clone size: few; CDR3 protein: CASSLTRLGETQYF; CDR3 DNA: TGTGCCAGCAGTTTGACTAGGTTGGGGGAGACCCAGTACTTC
D gene: TRBD1; CDR3 length: 14; J gene: TRBJ2-7; V gene: TRBV12-3/TRBV12-4; clone size: .; CDR3 protein: CASQGQGAIYEQYF; CDR3 DNA: TGTGCCAGCCAAGGACAGGGGGCTATCTACGAGCAGTACTTC
D gene: TRBD1; CDR3 length: 17; J gene: TRBJ1-2; V gene: TRBV7-2; clone size: .; CDR3 protein: CASSLRARTGGIYGYTF; CDR3 DNA: TGTGCCAGCAGCTTGCGAGCTAGGACAGGGGGTATCTATGGCTACACCTTC
D gene: TRBD1; CDR3 length: 15; J gene: TRBJ2-7; V gene: TRBV28; clone size: .; CDR3 protein: CASSSGTAVSYEQYF; CDR3 DNA: TGTGCCAGCAGTTCCGGGACAGCCGTCTCCTACGAGCAGTACTTC
D gene: .; CDR3 length: 16; J gene: TRBJ2-1; V gene: TRBV19; clone size: .; CDR3 protein: CASSIRGQGHYNEQFF; CDR3 DNA: TGTGCCAGTAGTATCCGAGGGCAGGGTCATTACAATGAGCAGTTCTTC
D gene: TRBD1; CDR3 length: 15; J gene: TRBJ2-3; V gene: TRBV7-8; clone size: many; CDR3 protein: CASSFRQGPIDTQYF; CDR3 DNA: TGTGCCAGCAGCTTCCGACAGGGGCCAATAGATACGCAGTATTTT
D gene: .; CDR3 length: 15; J gene: TRBJ2-5; V gene: TRBV4-1; clone size: .; CDR3 protein: CASSQLGRAIETQYF; CDR3 DNA: TGCGCCAGCAGCCAACTCGGACGAGCCATAGAGACCCAGTACTTC
D gene: TRBD2; CDR3 length: 15; J gene: TRBJ2-1; V gene: TRBV30; clone size: .; CDR3 protein: CAWSPGTSGYNEQFF; CDR3 DNA: TGTGCCTGGAGCCCCGGGACTAGCGGCTACAATGAGCAGTTCTTC
D gene: .; CDR3 length: 14; J gene: TRBJ2-3; V gene: TRBV13; clone size: .; CDR3 protein: CASSLEGGANTQYF; CDR3 DNA: TGTGCCAGCAGCTTAGAGGGCGGGGCAAATACGCAGTATTTT
D gene: .; CDR3 length: 15; J gene: TRBJ2-7; V gene: TRBV2; clone size: .; CDR3 protein: CASARRLLSSYEQYF; CDR3 DNA: TGTGCCAGCGCACGAAGGCTTCTTTCCTCCTACGAGCAGTACTTC
D gene: .; CDR3 length: 13; J gene: TRBJ1-1; V gene: TRBV6-5; clone size: once; CDR3 protein: CASSIPGRPAAFF; CDR3 DNA: TGTGCCAGCAGCATCCCCGGGAGGCCTGCAGCTTTCTTT
D gene: .; CDR3 length: 14; J gene: TRBJ2-5; V gene: TRBV4-3; clone size: .; CDR3 protein: CASSPDSIGETQYF; CDR3 DNA: TGCGCCAGCAGCCCGGACTCAATCGGGGAGACCCAGTACTTC
D gene: .; CDR3 length: 16; J gene: TRBJ2-3; V gene: TRBV7-3; clone size: few; CDR3 protein: CASSLKGLDHRDTQYF; CDR3 DNA: TGTGCCAGCAGCTTAAAAGGTCTCGACCACCGAGATACGCAGTATTTT
D gene: TRBD1; CDR3 length: 12; J gene: TRBJ2-7; V gene: TRBV20-1; clone size: once; CDR3 protein: CSIGTATYEQYF; CDR3 DNA: TGCAGTATAGGGACAGCGACCTACGAGCAGTACTTC
D gene: TRBD1; CDR3 length: 17; J gene: TRBJ2-7; V gene: TRBV11-2; clone size: .; CDR3 protein: CASSRTGTGPPQGEQYF; CDR3 DNA: TGTGCCAGCAGCAGAACCGGGACAGGGCCCCCCCAAGGCGAGCAGTACTTC
D gene: .; CDR3 length: 16; J gene: TRBJ2-3; V gene: TRBV12-3/TRBV12-4; clone size: few; CDR3 protein: CASSLGDRRNTDTQYF; CDR3 DNA: TGTGCCAGCAGTTTAGGAGACAGGAGGAACACAGATACGCAGTATTTT
D gene: TRBD1; CDR3 length: 16; J gene: TRBJ2-1; V gene: TRBV15; clone size: .; CDR3 protein: CATSRDRDRGYDEQFF; CDR3 DNA: TGTGCCACCAGCAGAGACCGGGACAGGGGGTACGATGAGCAGTTCTTC
D gene: TRBD2; CDR3 length: 19; J gene: TRBJ2-7; V gene: TRBV4-2; clone size: .; CDR3 protein: CASSQDWGRLAGSWDEQYF; CDR3 DNA: TGTGCCAGCAGCCAAGATTGGGGTAGACTAGCGGGGTCTTGGGATGAGCAGTACTTC
D gene: .; CDR3 length: 15; J gene: TRBJ2-3; V gene: TRBV6-2/TRBV6-3; clone size: .; CDR3 protein: CASSYRLASTDTQYF; CDR3 DNA: TGTGCCAGCAGTTACCGCTTAGCGAGCACAGATACGCAGTATTTT
D gene: .; CDR3 length: 12; J gene: TRBJ1-2; V gene: TRBV25-1; clone size: .; CDR3 protein: CASSEYSHGYTF; CDR3 DNA: TGTGCCAGCAGTGAATATTCCCATGGCTACACCTTC
D gene: .; CDR3 length: 11; J gene: TRBJ2-1; V gene: TRBV3-1; clone size: .; CDR3 protein: CASSQVYEQFF; CDR3 DNA: TGTGCCAGCAGCCAAGTCTATGAGCAGTTCTTC
D gene: .; CDR3 length: 17; J gene: TRBJ2-1; V gene: TRBV4-2; clone size: few; CDR3 protein: CASSQSTGSGSYNEQFF; CDR3 DNA: TGTGCCAGCAGCCAATCGACCGGGAGCGGCTCCTACAATGAGCAGTTCTTC
D gene: .; CDR3 length: 17; J gene: TRBJ2-1; V gene: TRBV24-1; clone size: .; CDR3 protein: CATSDPSDFSSYNEQFF; CDR3 DNA: TGTGCCACCAGTGATCCCAGCGACTTCAGCTCCTACAATGAGCAGTTCTTC
D gene: .; CDR3 length: 14; J gene: TRBJ2-5; V gene: TRBV4-1; clone size: .; CDR3 protein: CASSPIAVSETQYF; CDR3 DNA: TGCGCCAGCAGCCCCATAGCGGTTTCAGAGACCCAGTACTTC
D gene: .; CDR3 length: 15; J gene: TRBJ1-6; V gene: TRBV12-3/TRBV12-4; clone size: .; CDR3 protein: CASSLSTGRTSPLHF; CDR3 DNA: TGTGCCAGCAGTTTAAGTACAGGGAGGACTTCACCCCTCCACTTT
D gene: TRBD1; CDR3 length: 14; J gene: TRBJ1-4; V gene: TRBV25-1; clone size: few; CDR3 protein: CASSDRGGTEKLFF; CDR3 DNA: TGTGCCAGCAGTGACAGGGGGGGGACTGAAAAACTGTTTTTT
D gene: .; CDR3 length: 11; J gene: TRBJ2-1; V gene: TRBV6-2/TRBV6-3; clone size: .; CDR3 protein: CASGSDWRRFF; CDR3 DNA: TGTGCCAGCGGGTCAGACTGGCGACGGTTCTTC
D gene: .; CDR3 length: 15; J gene: TRBJ2-1; V gene: TRBV4-2; clone size: many; CDR3 protein: CASSQDLGAVGEQFF; CDR3 DNA: TGTGCCAGCAGCCAAGATCTAGGGGCTGTGGGTGAGCAGTTCTTC
D gene: TRBD1; CDR3 length: 18; J gene: TRBJ2-3; V gene: TRBV4-2; clone size: .; CDR3 protein: CASSPKPTGDPKRGTQYF; CDR3 DNA: TGTGCCAGCAGCCCTAAACCTACAGGGGACCCAAAACGCGGTACGCAGTATTTT
D gene: TRBD1; CDR3 length: 14; J gene: TRBJ2-7; V gene: TRBV27; clone size: .; CDR3 protein: CASSSPGTGYEQYF; CDR3 DNA: TGTGCCAGCAGTTCTCCCGGGACAGGCTACGAGCAGTACTTC
D gene: .; CDR3 length: 13; J gene: TRBJ1-5; V gene: TRBV20-1; clone size: few; CDR3 protein: CSAIKRGNQPQHF; CDR3 DNA: TGCAGTGCTATAAAAAGGGGCAATCAGCCCCAGCATTTT
D gene: .; CDR3 length: 16; J gene: TRBJ2-5; V gene: TRBV28; clone size: few; CDR3 protein: CASSLRGAGTQETQYF; CDR3 DNA: TGTGCCAGCAGTTTAAGGGGGGCCGGGACTCAAGAGACCCAGTACTTC